These T cell receptor beta chains were read from a single sample in a study of T-cell reconstitution after alpha-beta-depleted transplantation in children. One entry per CDR3 protein, called by TCRdb with MiXCR from the PCR reads. The sample carries some 400,000 distinct CDR3 sequences, roughly 20% recorded once. Sequenced here: PBMCs from the stem cell graft donor, sampled from the stem cell graft. The receptor source for this set is a human donor who donated a stem cell graft to a child with acute myeloid leukemia. The CDR3 runs from the conserved cysteine through the conserved F or W.

V	CDR3
TRBV2	CASSEAGTGIGIQYF
TRBV28	CASSLPNPRETQYF
TRBV20-1	CSARAMGRLEGAGNEQFF
TRBV4-2	CASSQELRGSYEQYF
TRBV6-5	CASSWTGGYTF
TRBV29-1	CSVVGEPEAFF
TRBV12-3/TRBV12-4	CASTPSGIYNEQFF
TRBV27	CASSYSPTGNYGYTF
TRBV7-2	CASSGRQGLDEQYF
TRBV12-3/TRBV12-4	CASSLGGHWRYGYTF
TRBV12-3/TRBV12-4	CASSLEGQSIYEQYF
TRBV27	CASKTGANVLTF
TRBV7-2	CASSLVGLTGTDTQYF
TRBV5-1	CASSQAPGSTDTQYF
TRBV5-1	CASSSQGAAYNEQFF
TRBV28	CASERQGVGYEQYF
TRBV5-1	CASSLMGDRGYEQYF
TRBV20-1	CSVRGINTGELFF
TRBV5-1	CASSQNLANNEQFF
TRBV20-1	CSAITSYSETQYF
TRBV20-1	CSARDQRLAPYNEQFF
TRBV7-8	CASSLGLVWDNEQFF
TRBV12-3/TRBV12-4	CASSSGGLGPSSYEQYF
TRBV20-1	CSARDRRTEQYF
TRBV7-2	CASSLLGVGYNEQFF
TRBV12-3/TRBV12-4	CASGQGGSYNEQFF
TRBV2	CASGYYNEQFF
TRBV4-2	CASSQEGSSGRDGELFF
TRBV5-1	CASSPIGGANVLTF
TRBV20-1	CSARDARRATGELFF
TRBV20-1	CSARDFGTDTQYF
TRBV29-1	CSVDRGNEQYF
TRBV10-3	CAISESGADGYTF
TRBV28	CASSSPASSYNEQFF
TRBV7-3	CASSSGLAGANEQFF
TRBV28	CASLIGGDSTDTQYF
TRBV6-6	CASSSSVNTEAFF
TRBV20-1	CSARVGGLSDEQFF
TRBV20-1	CSATTGTYNEQFF
TRBV20-1	CSARGAGQGVEAFF
TRBV5-1	CASSHGPDQPQHF
TRBV24-1	CATSDLGTGSVGQETQYF
TRBV11-2	CASSSTPLGGELFF
TRBV5-1	CASSTGLAGEGNEQFF
TRBV7-2	CASSLVPRIGNTIYF
TRBV6-5	CASSYKGTSGGTDTQYF
TRBV28	CASSLTGRRGNEQFF
TRBV7-2	CASSLRGVLETQYF
TRBV7-2	CASSQMGLAGDNEQFF
TRBV6-6	CASSYKSEQYF
TRBV6-1	CASSRAGVGNQPQHF